The 9 T cell receptor beta chains below were found in one sample sequenced in a study of CD8 T cells in ankylosing spondylitis. These TCRs are of unknown antigen specificity. TCRdb ran MiXCR on the 5' RACE reads and lists one entry per CDR3 protein. The sample includes approximately 500,000 distinct CDR3 sequences, roughly 13% of them seen just once. Regarding the study as a whole: Apparently characteristic of ankylosing spondylitis blood was a TCR beta motif (about 8 highly homologous variants).

The material sequenced was blood, either unsorted or a sorted T cell fraction (not recorded which). All receptors derive from a male donor with ankylosing spondylitis.

This clonotype was seen only a few times. The chain employs TRBV11-1 and TRBJ2-1; 10 bases agree with TRBD1. CDR1 SGHAT and CDR2 FQDESV come from the germline V gene (reference sequence). This CDR3 contains 18 residues. The V segment lost 8 bases and the J segment 4 bases; nucleotides outside the gene matches: 17. DNA of the CDR3: TGTGCCAGCTCACCCCGAGAGCCGGGACAGGGGATGTACAATGAGCAGTTCTTC. It encodes CASSPREPGQGMYNEQFF.

The genes are TRBV2 and TRBJ1-4; D not certain. The CDR3 has 13 residues. The V and J ends lost 6 bases and 2 bases respectively, with 7 bases between them. Looked up from germline, CDR1 is SNHLY and CDR2 is FYNNEI. CDR3 sequence (DNA): TGTGCCAGCAGGCTGAGGACTAATGAAAAACTGTTTTTT. It specifies CASRLRTNEKLFF.

The chain has TRBV5-1 and TRBJ2-7, with 7 bases aligning to TRBD1. The germline V gene encodes CDR1 SGHRS and CDR2 YFSETQ. This CDR3 region has 15 residues. The V segment lost 3 bases and the J segment 2 bases; nucleotides outside the gene matches: 8. This chain's CDR3 is CASSSDRARPYEQYF. Here the CDR3 DNA reads TGCGCCAGCAGCTCCGACAGGGCTCGACCCTACGAGCAGTACTTC.

The genes are TRBV7-9 and TRBJ1-1; the D is unclear. V was clipped by 5 bases and J by 3 bases, with 16 bases between them. Looked up from germline, CDR1 is SEHNR and CDR2 is FQNEAQ (reference sequence). This CDR3 has 15 residues. The CDR3 DNA reads TGTGCCAGCAGCGACTCGACCCTCGGGCACACTGAAGCTTTCTTT. As protein: CASSDSTLGHTEAFF. Based on the CDR3 plus reference TRBV7-9 and TRBJ1-1, the full variable domain is DTGVSQNPRHKITKRGQNVTFRCDPISEHNRLYWYRQTLGQGPEFLTYFQNEAQLEKSRLLSDRFSAERPKGSFSTLEIQRTEQGDSAMYLCASSDSTLGHTEAFFGQGTRLTVV.

This clonotype was seen at least ten times. In nucleotides, the CDR3 is TGCGCCAGCAGCCAACGAACCGGAGGCGGCTATGGCTACACCTTC. As protein: CASSQRTGGGYGYTF. The rearrangement joins TRBV5-1 to TRBJ1-2; D uncertain. Between the trimmed V and J ends, which lost 4 bases and 4 bases, there was a span of 17 bases. CDR3 length: 15 residues. Germline assignment: CDR1 SGHRS and CDR2 YFSETQ.

This clonotype appeared a few times. The chain couples TRBV7-6 to TRBJ2-1, with D perhaps matching TRBD2 (6 bases). The V gene lost 4 bases and the J gene lost 7 bases, with 17 bases spanning the gap. CDR3 length equals 15 residues. Looked up from germline, CDR1 is SGHVS and CDR2 is FNYEAQ. Written as DNA, the CDR3 is TGTGCCAGCAGCTCGGGACGGGGGATTGGGAATGAGCAGTTCTTC. Amino acids: CASSSGRGIGNEQFF.

Comment on this clonotype: This could be a read error, since a much larger clone is one nucleotide away. No conserved phenylalanine or tryptophan is present at the end of the CDR3, so a read error is the likely explanation. This chain uses TRBV7-2 with TRBJ1-5, with D unresolved. V lost 5 bases, J lost 9 bases, and 11 bases lay in between. CDR1 SGHTA and CDR2 FQGNSA come from the germline V gene. The CDR3 spans 12 residues. CDR3 coding DNA: TGTGCCAGCAGCATATTAACGATGCCCCAGCATTAT. This sequence encodes CASSILTMPQHY.

This clonotype was picked up a small number of times. In DNA form, the CDR3 reads TGTGCCAGCAGTCCGGAGGTAAGGCAGCCCCAGCATTTT. It encodes CASSPEVRQPQHF. The chain combines TRBV27 with TRBJ1-5; D is unclear. This CDR3 comprises 13 residues. The germline V and J ends were trimmed by 5 bases and 7 bases, with 12 bases remaining between them. Germline values: CDR1 MNHEY, CDR2 SMNVEV (reference sequence).

This clonotype was detected only a few times. The V and J genes are TRBV24-1 and TRBJ2-2; TRBD1 or TRBD2 may be the D gene (5 bases each). Germline V CDR1 and CDR2: KGHDR, SFDVKD. V was trimmed by 7 bases and J by 3 bases, leaving 11 bases between them. The CDR3 has 14 residues. The CDR3 nucleotides are TGTGCCACCAGGACGGGGCGGGACACCGGGGAGCTGTTTTTT. Amino acid sequence: CATRTGRDTGELFF.